A single sample is the source of the 13 T cell receptor beta chains below, sequenced in a study of memory CD4+ T cells and cytomegalovirus serostatus. This table comes from immunoSEQ multiplex PCR, and its TCRdb copy is limited to in-frame clones, with some not included. The data contain approximately 60,000 clones, 60% to 75% of them seen just once; the ten biggest clones take up 2% to 3%. Single viable CD3+CD4+CD8-CD45RO+ cells were sorted as the memory CD4+ T cells. The sequencing sample was made of memory CD4+ T cells from blood. The source of these receptors is an adult in good health and CMV-seropositive.

This clone came up once. The chain recombines TRBV29-1 with TRBJ2-1; D is possibly TRBD1 or TRBD2 (6 bases each). The CDR3 has 13 amino acids. Germline-derived CDR1 and CDR2 are SQVTM and ANQGSEA. Trimming took 4 bases from V and 7 from J, leaving 14 bases between them. The CDR3 nucleotides read TGCAGCGTTGTGGAGGGGGATGAGAATGAGCAGTTCTTC. Translated: CSVVEGDENEQFF.

This chain uses TRBV7-2 with TRBJ1-1, with 8 bases matching TRBD1. Trimming at V came to 6 bases and at J to 4 bases, leaving 10 bases not matched to a gene. CDR1 SGHTA and CDR2 FQGNSA come from the germline V gene. This CDR3 is built from 15 residues. CDR3 in DNA: TGTGCCAGCAGGCAACCAGGGGGCGGGAGCACTGAAGCTTTCTTT. Its protein is CASRQPGGGSTEAFF.

This rearrangement joins TRBV6-4 to TRBJ2-6; D possibly corresponds to TRBD2 (6 bases). Trimming removed 8 bases at V and 0 bases at J, with 11 bases between. The germline V gene encodes CDR1 MRHNA and CDR2 SNTAGT. CDR3 length: 15 amino acids. Written as DNA, the CDR3 is TGTGCCAGCCGGGACGGGAGCTCTGGGGCCAACGTCCTGACTTTC. This codes for CASRDGSSGANVLTF.

The chain combines TRBV27 with TRBJ2-5; no definite D call. Trimming left V 5 bases short and J 0 bases short, with 4 bases between. The CDR3 has 12 residues. Germline-derived CDR1 and CDR2 are MNHEY and SMNVEV (reference sequence). CDR3 DNA sequence: TGTGCCAGCAGTACAGACCAAGAGACCCAGTACTTC. Its translation: CASSTDQETQYF.

This chain links TRBV7-2 with TRBJ1-1, with 7 bases that match TRBD1. V was clipped by 3 bases and J by 4 bases; unmatched bases: 2. Looked up from germline, CDR1 is SGHTA and CDR2 is FQGNSA. The CDR3 length is 13 residues. CDR3 nucleotides: TGTGCCAGCAGCTTGGACAGGACCACTGAAGCTTTCTTT. Its protein product is CASSLDRTTEAFF.

The V gene is TRBV30, the J gene TRBJ2-7, with 8 positions matching TRBD1. CDR1 GTSNPN and CDR2 SVGIG come from the germline V gene (reference sequence). Trimming at V came to 0 bases and at J to 4 bases, leaving 8 bases not matched to a gene. The CDR3 loop spans 15 amino acids. The DNA of the CDR3 is TGTGCCTGGAGTGTACCAGGACAGGGCCTATACGAGCAGTACTTC. Encoded protein: CAWSVPGQGLYEQYF.

The gene calls are TRBV7-9 and TRBJ2-2; a possible D gene is TRBD2 (6 bases). The V end was cut by 7 bases, the J end by 4 bases, with 25 bases between. This CDR3 region has 18 residues. The germline V gene has CDR1 SEHNR and CDR2 FQNEAQ (reference sequence). CDR3 bases: TGTGCCAGCATTGACGAGTCTTTTGGGACTGGAACCACCGGGGAGCTGTTTTTT. As protein: CASIDESFGTGTTGELFF.

The rearrangement joins TRBV5-1 to TRBJ2-7; no reliable D call. V gave up 0 bases and J gave up 3 bases, with 25 bases separating them. The CDR3 extends over 19 amino acids. Germline V lookup: CDR1 SGHRS, CDR2 YFSETQ. The CDR3 DNA reads TGCGCCAGCAGCTTGGAGGGTAGTCTGGTACTCACCTACCTCTACGAGCAGTACTTC. It is translated as CASSLEGSLVLTYLYEQYF.

The chain couples TRBV15 to TRBJ2-5; TRBD2 is a possible D gene (6 bases). This CDR3 contains 15 residues. Germline CDR1 is LNHNV and CDR2 is YYDKDF (reference sequence). Trimming stripped 3 bases from V and 2 bases from J, with 13 bases between. The CDR3 sequence is CATSRVSSVQETQYF. DNA of the CDR3: TGTGCCACCAGCAGGGTCTCTAGCGTACAAGAGACCCAGTACTTC.

The chain links TRBV28 to TRBJ2-6, with TRBD2 matching over 11 bases. The germline gives CDR1 MDHEN, CDR2 SYDVKM. The V segment lost 7 bases and the J segment 2 bases; nucleotides outside the gene matches: 7. The CDR3 contains 17 residues. The CDR3 DNA sequence: TGTGCCAGCACCTTAGCGGGAGGGCTGGCTGGGGCCAACGTCCTGACTTTC. This encodes CASTLAGGLAGANVLTF. The entire variable domain, with the rest obtained from reference TRBV28 and TRBJ2-6, is as follows: DVKVTQSSRYLVKRTGEKVFLECVQDMDHENMFWYRQDPGLGLRLIYFSYDVKMKEKGDIPEGYSVSREKKERFSLILESASTNQTSMYLCASTLAGGLAGANVLTFGAGSRLTVL.

V usage is TRBV28 and J usage is TRBJ2-5; D is perhaps TRBD1 (6 bases). The germline V and J ends were trimmed by 5 bases and 2 bases, with 12 bases remaining between them. CDR1 MDHEN and CDR2 SYDVKM come from the germline V gene. The CDR3 length is 14 residues. The DNA of the CDR3 is TGTGCCAGCAGTCCATGGGACACTCAAGAGACCCAGTACTTC. Protein: CASSPWDTQETQYF.

This clone turned up a few times. This chain joins TRBV28 and TRBJ1-3; 9 bases agree with TRBD1. The V and J ends lost 2 bases and 0 bases, in that order; junction bases with no gene match: 5. Germline values: CDR1 MDHEN, CDR2 SYDVKM. The CDR3 loop spans 17 amino acids. The CDR3 DNA is TGTGCCAGCAGTTTAATACAGGGGGCTACCTCTGGAAACACCATATATTTT. This codes for CASSLIQGATSGNTIYF. The full variable domain, in which reference TRBV28 and TRBJ1-3 provide the parts outside the CDR3, is DVKVTQSSRYLVKRTGEKVFLECVQDMDHENMFWYRQDPGLGLRLIYFSYDVKMKEKGDIPEGYSVSREKKERFSLILESASTNQTSMYLCASSLIQGATSGNTIYFGEGSWLTVV.

This clone came up a few times. V gene TRBV7-3 combines with J gene TRBJ2-3; D remains ambiguous. The CDR3 runs to 15 residues. From germline, CDR1 is SGHTA and CDR2 FQGTGA. Deletions cut 1 base from V and 2 bases from J, with 10 bases between. The CDR3 DNA is TGTGCCAGCAGCTTAAAGCGTTTTGACACAGATACGCAGTATTTT. Its protein is CASSLKRFDTDTQYF.